A single sample gave rise to the 9 T cell receptor beta chains below, sequenced in a study of CD8 T cells in Susac syndrome. RNA in amounts of roughly 0.5 to 1 ug was reverse transcribed with random hexamers. TCRdb itself ran the immunoSEQ multiplex PCR reads through MiXCR, one entry per CDR3 protein. The sample shows 230,000 or so distinct CDR3 sequences, approximately 95% of them seen only once. Specimen: CD4+ T cells from PBMCs. Every receptor here comes from a human donor with multiple sclerosis.

This chain links TRBV29-1 with TRBJ2-1; D possibly corresponds to TRBD2 (6 bases). V dropped 3 bases and J dropped 6 bases, with 15 bases sitting between them. Germline V gene lookup returns CDR1 SQVTM and CDR2 ANQGSEA. The CDR3 is made up of 14 amino acids. CDR3 DNA: TGCAGCGTTGATGGAACGGGAGTTGGCAATGAGCAGTTCTTC. It encodes CSVDGTGVGNEQFF.

This clonotype was detected once. The chain joins TRBV29-1 to TRBJ2-1; D possibly corresponds to TRBD2 (6 bases). The CDR3 covers 10 residues. The germline V gene encodes CDR1 SQVTM and CDR2 ANQGSEA. The CDR3 nucleotides read TGCGGGTCGGGAGAAACCCCACGGTTCTTC. Translation: CGSGETPRFF.

This CDR3 is CAWSGMGAGRGTDTQYF. The CDR3 DNA reads as TGTGCCTGGAGTGGTATGGGAGCGGGGCGAGGCACAGATACGCAGTATTTT. The chain joins TRBV30 to TRBJ2-3, with 7 bases lining up with TRBD2. The germline CDR1 and CDR2 sequences are GTSNPN and SVGIG (reference sequence). With V trimmed by 1 base and J by 1 base, 11 bases remained unmatched. The CDR3 is 17 residues long.

The rearrangement joins TRBV4-1 to TRBJ2-7, with a tentative D call TRBD1 (5 bases). In germline, CDR1 is MGHRA, CDR2 YSYEKL. Trimming shortened V by 0 bases and J by 6 bases, and 12 bases separated the two germline ends. The CDR3 is 14 residues long. This chain's CDR3 is CASSQDPATVEQYF. The CDR3, as DNA: TGCGCCAGCAGCCAAGATCCCGCGACAGTCGAGCAGTACTTC.

V usage is TRBV5-1 and J usage is TRBJ2-3; 7 positions agree with TRBD2. Germline CDR1 reads SGHRS; CDR2 reads YFSETQ. V shed 5 bases, J shed 2 bases, and the junction held 8 bases outside the gene matches. This CDR3 contains 15 residues. CDR3 DNA: TGCGCCAGCAGTAAGCGGGATCCATACACAGATACGCAGTATTTT. It encodes CASSKRDPYTDTQYF.

Only one count was recorded for this clonotype. The V call is TRBV15, the J call TRBJ2-7; D remains ambiguous. Between the trimmed V and J ends, which lost 0 bases and 0 bases, there was a span of 9 bases. CDR1 and CDR2 (germline): LNHNV, YYDKDF (reference sequence). CDR3 length equals 15 residues. The CDR3 DNA is TGTGCCACCAGCAGAGATCCAGCGAGCTCCTACGAGCAGTACTTC. Its protein product is CATSRDPASSYEQYF.

This rearrangement joins TRBV28 to TRBJ2-7; D possibly corresponds to TRBD1 (5 bases). Trimming left V 7 bases short and J 10 bases short, with 20 bases between. CDR1 and CDR2 from the germline V gene are MDHEN and SYDVKM. This CDR3 is 13 amino acids long. The CDR3 sequence: CASIGTRPQGQYF. In nucleotides, the CDR3 is TGTGCCAGCATCGGAACTCGCCCGCAGGGACAGTACTTC.

The genes are TRBV6-5 and TRBJ1-1; no clear D. CDR3 length: 13 residues. The germline V gene has CDR1 MNHEY and CDR2 SVGAGI. Trimming removed 6 bases from V and 0 bases from J, with 8 bases in between. CDR3 coding DNA: TGTGCCAGCAGCCCCGAGCTGAACACTGAAGCTTTCTTT. This translates into CASSPELNTEAFF.

This chain connects TRBV3-1 to TRBJ2-5; 8 bases are a match to TRBD2. J lost 5 bases, V lost 0 bases, and 11 bases had no gene match. Germline V gives CDR1 LGHDT, CDR2 YNNKEL (reference sequence). The CDR3 has 17 residues. The CDR3 nucleotides read TGTGCCAGCAGCCAAGATAAGGTAGCGGGGCGTCTGGAGACCCAGTACTTC. It translates to CASSQDKVAGRLETQYF.